One and the same sample provided the 4 T cell receptor beta chains below, sequenced in a study of CD8+CD57+ T cells in acquired aplastic anemia. For CDR3 and TCR beta VDJ profiling, genomic DNA was the template used. MiXCR, run by TCRdb on the reads, gives a single entry per CDR3 protein. The sample has 200,000 to 250,000 distinct CDR3 sequences, 30% to 35% seen once. Sequencing input: sorted CD4+, CD8+, or CD8+CD57+ T cells (not recorded which) from PBMCs. The receptors stem from a human donor in good health, serving as a control.

This clonotype was seen a few times. The chain couples TRBV30 to TRBJ2-1; no reliable D call. V lost 0 bases to trimming and J lost 3 bases, with 6 bases between them. The CDR3 runs 13 residues. CDR1 and CDR2 (germline): GTSNPN, SVGIG (reference sequence). The CDR3 region is CAWSVRSYNEQFF. In DNA form, the CDR3 reads TGTGCCTGGAGTGTTAGAAGCTACAATGAGCAGTTCTTC.

This clonotype occurred many times. This chain joins TRBV20-1 and TRBJ2-1, with TRBD1 matching over 8 bases. The CDR3 is made up of 14 amino acids. V lost 6 bases to trimming and J lost 4 bases; unmatched junction nucleotides: 8. CDR1 and CDR2 from the germline V gene are DFQATT and SNEGSKA (reference sequence). The CDR3 nucleotides read TGCAGTGCCATAAACAGGGGGTCATACAATGAGCAGTTCTTC. It codes for CSAINRGSYNEQFF.

To note about this clonotype: The CDR3 carries no conserved terminal phenylalanine or tryptophan, so it likely arises from a read error. This sequence joins TRBV7-9 and TRBJ1-3; 10 positions agree with TRBD1. The CDR3 is made up of 15 amino acids. Germline V gene lookup returns CDR1 SEHNR and CDR2 FQNEAQ (reference sequence). The J segment lost 3 bases and the V segment lost 4 bases, leaving 3 bases of the junction unmatched. The CDR3 region is CASSSTGGDGNTIYS. CDR3 bases: TGTGCCAGCAGCTCGACAGGGGGCGATGGAAACACCATATATTCT.

This clonotype was detected only once. This sequence joins TRBV10-3 and TRBJ2-5, with D possibly being TRBD2 (7 bases). Trimming removed 11 bases from V and 5 bases from J, with 15 bases in between. Germline assignment: CDR1 ENHRY and CDR2 SYGVKD. This CDR3 comprises 12 residues. The CDR3 loop reads CAGGGAWETQYF. The DNA for the CDR3 is TGTGCCGGAGGGGGGGCATGGGAGACCCAGTACTTC.